This T cell receptor beta chain comes out of a study of T cell changes during pregnancy in multiple sclerosis. Profiling relied on immunoSEQ multiplex PCR, and the TCRdb table lists in-frame clones only, not all of them. The data show 130,000 or so clones, about 93% seen once. The V end was cut by 5 bases, the J end by 4 bases, with 20 bases between. This CDR3 contains 16 residues. Germline values: CDR1 SGHTA, CDR2 FQGTGA. The gene calls are TRBV7-3 and TRBJ1-1; possibly TRBD1 for D (5 bases). The sequence derives from a female donor with multiple sclerosis, enrolled in a pregnancy study. Source: peripheral blood, taken before pregnancy. The CDR3 here is CASSPRLGGSGTEAFF. The CDR3 DNA is TGTGCCAGCAGCCCCCGCCTTGGGGGGTCGGGCACTGAAGCTTTCTTT.